The T cell receptor beta chain described here comes from a study of shared clonotypes between healthy human individuals. Naivety among CD8 cells was defined by CD45RO negativity and positive CCR7 selection, thereby excluding terminally differentiated effector memory CD45RA+ cells. Running of the assay took place at deep level. Libraries were prepared by immunoSEQ multiplex PCR; TCRdb keeps only in-frame clonotypes and omits some of them. The table includes about 2 million clones, approximately 94% detected once. Sequenced: naive CD8+ T cells sorted from blood. The receptor comes from a young man in good health.

The CDR3 protein is CASSQVEGGWLQYF. Written as DNA, the CDR3 is TGCGCCAGCAGCCAAGTCGAGGGAGGGTGGTTGCAGTACTTC. The chain recombines TRBV4-1 with TRBJ2-7; 7 nucleotides line up with TRBD2. Trimming cost V 1 base and J 9 bases; bases outside gene matches: 9. The CDR3 is made up of 14 amino acids. Germline CDR1 and CDR2: MGHRA and YSYEKL.